The T cell receptor (beta chain) under discussion was sequenced for a study of CD8 T cells in ankylosing spondylitis (dated by TCRdb to 2017 to 2019). The study in broad terms: T cell receptor beta repertoires were profiled in healthy donors and ankylosing spondylitis patients so that disease-linked TCR variants could be found. In total, the full study cohort was made up of some 100 healthy donors and 25 to 30 ankylosing spondylitis patients. Peripheral blood samples were taken, and synovial fluid was additionally collected from ankylosing spondylitis patients.

This clonotype was observed many times. Its antigen is currently not known. The sample holds no much larger clone one base away, and base qualities are not on file. Overall study results and their limits: Some TCR beta motif variants had previously been reported in synovial fluid and blood of reactive arthritis patients, which suggested common disease-initiation mechanisms. The disease-linked clones showed a CD8+ phenotype and occurred at relatively low frequencies in peripheral blood. The disease-linked clones were reported as significantly enriched in matched synovial fluid samples from ankylosing spondylitis patients. Blood from ankylosing spondylitis patients appeared to be characterized by a TCR beta motif made up of under 10 highly homologous amino acid variants.

Inclusive of the bounding cysteine and phenylalanine, the CDR3 is 16 residues long. Kept here is only the CDR3 DNA, which spans 48 bases and is read in frame from base 1. The junction shows trimming of 2 bases on V and 3 bases on J, and the gene matches do not reach 4 bases of it. CDR1 and CDR2, looked up from the germline V gene, are KGHSH and LQKENI. Instrument used: Illumina HiSeq 2500. Quantitative 5'-RACE with molecular barcodes was used to prepare TCR beta libraries. Per the original workflow: A new computational method, built on a probabilistic model of VDJ rearrangement, was used to identify disease-linked TCR variants. TCRdb trimmed public reads at Q25 via fastp, called clones via MiXCR and kept in-frame beta chains. When rows share a CDR3 protein, they turn into one entry using the most common DNA and genes. For this entry, the V and J calls and clone size follow TCRdb and not the study's own pipeline. Across this sample there are approximately 30,000 distinct CDR3 sequences, with around 6.7% seen only once. Roughly a tenth of the sample is taken by the ten largest.

This receptor was taken from a male donor with ankylosing spondylitis or in good health (not recorded which). Material: blood, either unsorted or a sorted T cell fraction (not recorded which). The chain employs TRBV18 and TRBJ2-1, with TRBD2 identical over 10 junction bases. The CDR3 amino acid sequence is: CASSPRTSGIYNEQFF. The bases read TGTGCCAGCTCACCAAGGACTAGCGGAATCTACAATGAGCAGTTCTTC. When the CDR3 is completed using the reference TRBV18 and TRBJ2-1 genes on either side, the full variable domain is NAGVMQNPRHLVRRRGQEARLRCSPMKGHSHVYWYRQLPEEGLKFMVYLQKENIIDESGMPKERFSAEFPKEGPSILRIQQVVRGDSAAYFCASSPRTSGIYNEQFFGPGTRLTVL.